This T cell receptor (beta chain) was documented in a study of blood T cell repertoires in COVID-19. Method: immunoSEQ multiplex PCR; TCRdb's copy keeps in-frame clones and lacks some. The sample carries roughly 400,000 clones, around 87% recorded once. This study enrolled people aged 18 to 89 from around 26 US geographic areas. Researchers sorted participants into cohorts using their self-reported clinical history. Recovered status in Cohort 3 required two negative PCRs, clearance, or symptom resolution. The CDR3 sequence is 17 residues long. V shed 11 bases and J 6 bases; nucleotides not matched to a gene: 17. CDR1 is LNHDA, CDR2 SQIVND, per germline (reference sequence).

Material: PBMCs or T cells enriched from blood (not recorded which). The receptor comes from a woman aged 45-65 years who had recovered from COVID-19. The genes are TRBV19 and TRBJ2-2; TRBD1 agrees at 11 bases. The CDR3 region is CASQWGQGVVGSGELFF. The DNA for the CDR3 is TGTGCCTCCCAATGGGGACAGGGGGTTGTGGGGTCCGGGGAGCTGTTTTTT.